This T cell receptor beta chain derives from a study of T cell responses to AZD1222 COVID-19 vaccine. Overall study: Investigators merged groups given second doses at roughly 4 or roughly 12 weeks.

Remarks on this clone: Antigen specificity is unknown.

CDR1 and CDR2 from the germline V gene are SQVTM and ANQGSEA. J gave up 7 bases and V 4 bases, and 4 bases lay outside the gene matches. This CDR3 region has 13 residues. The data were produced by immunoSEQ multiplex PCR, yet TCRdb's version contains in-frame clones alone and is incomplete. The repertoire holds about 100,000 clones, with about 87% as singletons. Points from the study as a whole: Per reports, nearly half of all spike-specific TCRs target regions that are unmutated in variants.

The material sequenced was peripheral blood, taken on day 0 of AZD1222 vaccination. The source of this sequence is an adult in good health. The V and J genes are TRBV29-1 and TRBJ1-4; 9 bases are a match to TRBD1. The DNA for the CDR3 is TGCAGCGTTGCGGGACAGGGCGTTGAAAAACTGTTTTTT. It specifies CSVAGQGVEKLFF.